The next 9 T cell receptor beta chains were all read from a single sample in a study of technical replicates of blood from a handful of donors. Sequencing was performed with immunoSEQ multiplex PCR; in TCRdb, only in-frame clones are kept and a portion is missing. The sample has 53,000 or so clones, just under 95% seen once. The specimen was PBMCs. The receptors derive from a human donor in good health. Some clones in this sample may be carry-over from other donors' samples.

The CDR3 sequence: CASSPLGLAGDEQYF. CDR3 nucleotide sequence: TGTGCCAGCAGCCCCTTGGGACTAGCGGGAGACGAGCAGTACTTC. The rearrangement uses TRBV7-2 and TRBJ2-7, with TRBD2 matching 14 bases. The CDR3 length is 15 residues. The germline CDR1 and CDR2 sequences are SGHTA and FQGNSA. Trimming removed 5 bases from V and 5 bases from J; junction bases left unmatched: 5.

This clone was counted once. This chain connects TRBV11-3 to TRBJ2-1, with TRBD1 matching 7 bases. The CDR3 is made up of 14 amino acids. Trimming at V came to 5 bases and at J to 8 bases, leaving 9 bases not matched to a gene. Germline CDR1 is SGHNT and CDR2 is YENEEA. The CDR3 region is CASSPRTGFDEQFF. The CDR3 DNA reads as TGTGCCAGCAGCCCCCGGACAGGATTTGATGAGCAGTTCTTC.

The gene calls are TRBV18 and TRBJ2-7; 7 bases fit TRBD1. Germline values: CDR1 KGHSH, CDR2 LQKENI. Trimming at V came to 5 bases and at J to 3 bases, leaving 1 base not matched to a gene. The CDR3 is made up of 12 amino acids. CDR3 protein: CASSWDSYEQYF. DNA of the CDR3: TGTGCCAGCTCATGGGACAGCTACGAGCAGTACTTC.

The chain is built from TRBV4-3 and TRBJ2-5, with 11 bases lining up with TRBD2. CDR1 is LGHNA, CDR2 YSLEER, per germline. The CDR3 consists of 16 residues. Germline trimming cut 3 bases from V and 5 bases from J; bases unmatched to any gene: 8. In DNA, the CDR3 is TGCGCCAGCAGCCAGGGGGTAGCGGGAGGGCCGGAGACCCAGTACTTC. Translated, it gives CASSQGVAGGPETQYF.

J is TRBJ1-5 and V is TRBV7-2, with D possibly matching TRBD1 (6 bases). Deletions cut 5 bases from V and 6 bases from J, with 17 bases between. From germline, CDR1 is SGHTA and CDR2 FQGNSA. This CDR3 comprises 15 residues. The DNA of the CDR3 is TGTGCCAGCAGCCCCAGGGGAGGGGAGAGTCAGCCCCAGCATTTT. Translated: CASSPRGGESQPQHF.

CDR3 sequence (DNA): TGTGCCAGCAGCCAAGTTTCCGAGTTCTATGGCTACACCTTC. This gives the protein CASSQVSEFYGYTF. V is TRBV4-2 and J is TRBJ1-2; D gene ambiguous. Germline CDR1 reads LGHNA; CDR2 reads YNFKEQ. V lost 1 base, J lost 4 bases, and 10 bases lay in between. CDR3 size: 14 residues.

This chain connects TRBV7-2 to TRBJ1-1; D gene uncertain. The CDR3 extends over 14 amino acids. Trimming left V 3 bases short and J 1 base short, with 9 bases between. CDR1 is SGHTA and CDR2 is FQGNSA in the germline V gene. The CDR3 DNA follows: TGTGCCAGCAGCTTTGGGCAGGCGAACACTGAAGCTTTCTTT. This sequence encodes CASSFGQANTEAFF.

CDR3 protein: CASSQERASGANVLTF. The CDR3 DNA is TGCGCCAGCAGCCAAGAGCGAGCGTCTGGGGCCAACGTCCTGACTTTC. This chain joins TRBV4-3 and TRBJ2-6; no firm D call. This CDR3 comprises 16 residues. Trimming removed 0 bases at V and 1 base at J, with 7 bases between. Germline-derived CDR1 and CDR2 are LGHNA and YSLEER.

The chain employs TRBV4-3 and TRBJ2-1; TRBD2 matches at 9 bases. CDR3 size: 15 residues. Germline CDR1 is LGHNA and CDR2 is YSLEER. Trimming at V came to 5 bases and at J to 8 bases, leaving 10 bases not matched to a gene. CDR3 residues: CASSEGLAGIYEQFF. In DNA, the CDR3 is TGCGCCAGCAGCGAGGGGCTAGCGGGAATCTATGAGCAGTTCTTC.